This TCR beta chain was sequenced during a study of spatial heterogeneity in lung cancer. As for the study in general: Alpha-chain detections were consistently fewer than beta-chain detections among the sequences. The average count in raw reads for each unique TCR and UMI combination exceeded nine appearances.

The study's findings and limits: Ubiquitous expanded tumor TCRs were observed in blood more at resection than follow-up.

Time point indicated: sample taken at primary tumor resection. Unsorted samples of tumor, nontumor lung or frozen PBMC had their whole RNA sequenced. The library protocol tagged each TCR cDNA with a unique molecular identifier. TCRdb re-analysed the 5' RACE reads in MiXCR, keeping a single row per CDR3 protein. The repertoire consists of more than 9,000 distinct CDR3 sequences, with about 8.6% occurring once and the leading ten covering about 24%. This clonotype showed up just a few times. Its antigen is not identified. With V trimmed by 6 bases and J by 2 bases, 8 bases remained unmatched. Germline V gene data show CDR1 as SNHLY and CDR2 as FYNNEI. The CDR3 contains 15 residues.

This TCR was recovered from a male donor with early-stage non-small cell lung cancer. J is TRBJ1-1 and V is TRBV2, with 8 bases that match TRBD1. Sequencing used PBMCs, obtained at surgery. CDR3 in amino acids: CASRGMDRANTEAFF. Written as DNA, the CDR3 is TGTGCCAGCAGGGGGATGGACAGGGCTAACACTGAAGCTTTCTTT.